The rows below give T cell receptor beta chains drawn from one sample of a study of T-cell memory formation after mild COVID-19. TCRdb used MiXCR to reprocess the 5' RACE reads, holding one entry per CDR3 protein. The sample records approximately 44,000 distinct CDR3 sequences, 7.3% being singletons. Sequences were obtained from PBMCs or a T cell subset sorted from them (not recorded which). These receptors all stem from a man in his late teens or twenties who had mild COVID-19 (a few samples of this study predate the infection). Cell type and time point are not known. CDR3s include the opening cysteine and the closing phenylalanine or tryptophan. D genes are given only for firm matches. Only part of the rows carry a size: once, few, many, or a class if the clone is expanded.

abundance,j_gene,v_gene,d_gene,CDR3aa,CDR3nt
few,TRBJ2-1,TRBV7-7,TRBD2,CASSLGGADEQFF,TGTGCCAGCAGCCTCGGGGGGGCGGATGAGCAGTTCTTC
few,TRBJ1-6,TRBV5-1,.,CASTGNWERNSPLHF,TGCGCCAGCACCGGGAATTGGGAGCGTAATTCACCCCTCCACTTT
.,TRBJ1-1,TRBV3-1,.,CASSQGGATEAFF,TGTGCCAGCAGCCAAGGGGGGGCCACTGAAGCTTTCTTT
few,TRBJ2-1,TRBV5-1,.,CASSERTDSSYNEQFF,TGCGCCAGCAGCGAGAGGACTGACAGCTCCTACAATGAGCAGTTCTTC
.,TRBJ1-1,TRBV24-1,TRBD1,CATTPAGTGGREAEAFF,TGTGCCACCACTCCTGCCGGGACAGGGGGCCGTGAGGCTGAAGCTTTCTTT
many,TRBJ1-1,TRBV20-1,.,CSARPGLGLNTEAFF,TGCAGTGCTAGACCAGGCCTGGGACTGAACACTGAAGCTTTCTTT
few,TRBJ2-2,TRBV5-6,.,CASSLGFGELFF,TGTGCCAGCAGCCTGGGGTTCGGGGAGCTGTTTTTT
.,TRBJ1-5,TRBV4-3,.,CASSRSPGQPQHF,TGCGCCAGCAGCCGGTCGCCGGGTCAGCCCCAGCATTTT
.,TRBJ2-2,TRBV5-4,.,CASSLVMGSLNTGELFF,TGTGCCAGCAGCTTGGTGATGGGGTCTCTGAACACCGGGGAGCTGTTTTTT
many,TRBJ1-5,TRBV7-2,.,CASSLDRSNQPQHF,TGTGCCAGCAGCTTAGATCGTAGCAATCAGCCCCAGCATTTT
few,TRBJ1-2,TRBV6-5,TRBD1,CASTNTGAYGYTF,TGTGCCAGCACCAATACAGGGGCATACGGCTACACCTTC
.,TRBJ2-1,TRBV7-2,.,CASSPFNEQFF,TGTGCCAGCAGCCCTTTCAATGAGCAGTTCTTC
.,TRBJ2-7,TRBV6-6,.,CASSSQSSYEQYF,TGTGCCAGCAGTTCTCAGTCCTCCTACGAGCAGTACTTC
few,TRBJ1-2,TRBV20-1,TRBD1,CSARERTGGLGGYTF,TGCAGTGCTAGAGAAAGGACAGGGGGCCTGGGTGGCTACACCTTC
.,TRBJ1-1,TRBV3-1,.,CASSQSWQNTEAFF,TGTGCCAGCAGCCAATCCTGGCAGAACACTGAAGCTTTCTTT
.,TRBJ1-1,TRBV27,.,CASNSPTMNTEAFF,TGTGCCAGCAATTCACCCACTATGAACACTGAAGCTTTCTTT
few,TRBJ1-6,TRBV10-3,.,CAISEVGGKNSPLHF,TGTGCCATCAGTGAGGTGGGGGGAAAAAATTCACCCCTCCACTTT
.,TRBJ2-2,TRBV4-2,TRBD2,CASSQISGGAETGELFF,TGTGCCAGCAGCCAGATTAGCGGGGGGGCCGAGACCGGGGAGCTGTTTTTT
.,TRBJ2-2,TRBV11-3,.,CASSLSDGGELFF,TGTGCCAGCAGCTTGTCGGACGGCGGGGAGCTGTTTTTT
.,TRBJ1-6,TRBV4-2,TRBD1,CASSQPGQGNSPLHF,TGTGCCAGCAGCCAGCCGGGACAGGGAAATTCACCCCTCCACTTT
medium-sized,TRBJ2-1,TRBV7-8,TRBD1,CASRQKPQGAPIENEQFF,TGTGCCAGCAGACAAAAGCCCCAGGGGGCACCAATAGAGAATGAGCAGTTCTTC
.,TRBJ2-7,TRBV20-1,TRBD1,CSARDRDRGRYEQYF,TGCAGTGCTAGAGATCGGGACAGGGGGAGGTACGAGCAGTACTTC
few,TRBJ1-1,TRBV29-1,TRBD1,CSASTGRNTEAFF,TGCAGCGCTTCGACAGGGAGGAACACTGAAGCTTTCTTT
.,TRBJ1-1,TRBV12-3/TRBV12-4,.,CASSAPALIGFF,TGTGCCAGCAGTGCCCCTGCACTCATCGGTTTCTTT
medium-sized,TRBJ2-1,TRBV7-9,TRBD2,CASSSGLAGSSYNEQFF,TGTGCCAGCAGCTCAGGACTAGCGGGGAGCTCCTACAATGAGCAGTTCTTC
many,TRBJ2-3,TRBV6-6,.,CASSLVVDTQYF,TGTGCCAGCAGTTTAGTGGTAGATACGCAGTATTTT
many,TRBJ2-1,TRBV10-3,TRBD2,CAMSSGIYNEQFF,TGTGCCATGTCTAGCGGGATTTACAATGAGCAGTTCTTC
few,TRBJ2-5,TRBV7-2,.,CASSQQETQYF,TGTGCCAGCAGCCAACAAGAGACCCAGTACTTC
few,TRBJ1-2,TRBV7-2,.,CASSPQANYGYTF,TGTGCCAGCAGCCCTCAAGCTAACTATGGCTACACCTTC
.,TRBJ2-3,TRBV5-5,.,CASSFNPGVAADTQYF,TGTGCCAGCAGCTTTAATCCGGGAGTAGCAGCAGATACGCAGTATTTT
.,TRBJ2-3,TRBV12-5,TRBD2,CASGLRLAGGIDTQYF,TGTGCTAGTGGTTTACGACTAGCGGGGGGGATAGATACGCAGTATTTT
.,TRBJ2-6,TRBV5-4,.,CASSFYRNSGANVLTF,TGTGCCAGCAGCTTCTACAGGAACTCTGGGGCCAACGTCCTGACTTTC
many,TRBJ2-5,TRBV7-9,.,CASSPGSYQETQYF,TGTGCCAGCAGCCCCGGATCTTACCAAGAGACCCAGTACTTC
few,TRBJ2-2,TRBV5-1,TRBD1,CASGRDRVTGELFF,TGCGCCAGCGGACGGGACAGAGTCACCGGGGAGCTGTTTTTT
.,TRBJ1-5,TRBV6-2/TRBV6-3,.,CASSSTGVEQPQHF,TGTGCCAGCAGTTCAACAGGAGTCGAACAGCCCCAGCATTTT
many,TRBJ1-5,TRBV4-3,.,CASSHPNQPQHF,TGCGCCAGCAGCCACCCGAACCAGCCCCAGCATTTT
.,TRBJ2-3,TRBV6-5,.,CASSYSRLAGDTQYF,TGTGCCAGCAGTTACAGTCGGCTAGCTGGAGATACGCAGTATTTT
.,TRBJ1-6,TRBV7-3,.,CASSQGSSIPGSPLHF,TGTGCCAGCAGCCAAGGGAGCTCAATCCCTGGTTCACCCCTCCACTTT
few,TRBJ2-3,TRBV18,.,CASSPPIGVSDTQYF,TGTGCCAGCTCACCACCAATTGGGGTTTCAGATACGCAGTATTTT
few,TRBJ2-2,TRBV2,.,CASKDNTGELFF,TGTGCCAGCAAGGACAACACCGGGGAGCTGTTTTTT
.,TRBJ2-5,TRBV5-5,TRBD2,CASSFQSRGVLGETQYF,TGTGCCAGCAGCTTTCAATCGCGGGGGGTCCTTGGCGAGACCCAGTACTTC
.,TRBJ1-5,TRBV7-8,TRBD1,CASTPGSGRNRGYQPQHF,TGTGCCAGCACCCCAGGTAGTGGCCGGAACAGGGGATATCAGCCCCAGCATTTT
few,TRBJ1-3,TRBV28,.,CASSLLAGEDTIYF,TGTGCCAGCAGTTTACTGGCAGGGGAAGACACCATATATTTT
.,TRBJ2-1,TRBV7-9,.,CASSLAGSSYNEQFF,TGTGCCAGCAGCTTAGCAGGGAGCTCCTACAATGAGCAGTTCTTC
few,TRBJ2-4,TRBV7-2,.,CASSFGSRGNIQYF,TGTGCCAGCAGCTTCGGCTCTCGGGGAAACATTCAGTACTTC
many,TRBJ2-1,TRBV5-1,.,CASSSGTYSYNEQFF,TGCGCCAGCAGCTCCGGGACTTACTCCTACAATGAGCAGTTCTTC
many,TRBJ2-1,TRBV18,.,CASSPLKWGSWDNEQFF,TGTGCCAGCTCCCCACTCAAGTGGGGGTCATGGGACAATGAGCAGTTCTTC
.,TRBJ1-5,TRBV2,.,CASSLEANNQPQHF,TGTGCCAGCAGCTTAGAAGCTAACAATCAGCCCCAGCATTTT